This T cell receptor beta chain originates from a study of T cell responses to AZD1222 COVID-19 vaccine. General study points: Recipients of AZD1222 seropositive at baseline numbered only 5 to 7.

The table came from immunoSEQ multiplex PCR; TCRdb's copy has only in-frame clones and leaves some out. The table lists 130,000 to 150,000 clones, 88% of them singletons, with approximately 5.6% in the top ten. Germline values: CDR1 SGHRS, CDR2 YFSETQ. V lost 4 bases to trimming and J lost 5 bases; unmatched junction nucleotides: 3. CDR3 length equals 14 residues. On this clone: Its antigen is as yet unknown.

Sequences were derived from peripheral blood, sampled 28 days after the second dose of the MenACWY control vaccine. The TCR comes from an adult who received the MenACWY meningococcal vaccine as a control. The chain carries TRBV5-1 and TRBJ2-3; TRBD1 matches 11 bases. CDR3 in amino acids: CASSPGTGGDTQYF. The DNA of the CDR3 is TGCGCCAGCAGCCCCGGGACAGGGGGAGATACGCAGTATTTT. Looking up the rest from reference TRBV5-1 and TRBJ2-3 gives the full variable domain: KAGVTQTPRYLIKTRGQQVTLSCSPISGHRSVSWYQQTPGQGLQFLFEYFSETQRNKGNFPGRFSGRQFSNSRSEMNVSTLELGDSALYLCASSPGTGGDTQYFGPGTRLTVL.